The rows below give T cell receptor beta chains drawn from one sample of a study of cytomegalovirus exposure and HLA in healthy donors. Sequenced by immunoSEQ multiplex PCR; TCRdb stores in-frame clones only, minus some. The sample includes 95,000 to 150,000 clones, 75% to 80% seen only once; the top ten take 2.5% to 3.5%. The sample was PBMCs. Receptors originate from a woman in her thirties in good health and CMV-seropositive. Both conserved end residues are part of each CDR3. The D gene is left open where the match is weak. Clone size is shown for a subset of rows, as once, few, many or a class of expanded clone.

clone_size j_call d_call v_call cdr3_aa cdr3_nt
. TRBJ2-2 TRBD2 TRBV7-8 CASSSRASGANTGELFF TGTGCCAGCAGCTCCCGGGCTAGCGGCGCGAACACCGGGGAGCTGTTTTTT
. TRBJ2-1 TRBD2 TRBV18 CASSPGLAGSNEQFF TGTGCCAGCTCCCCGGGACTAGCGGGGTCGAATGAGCAGTTCTTC
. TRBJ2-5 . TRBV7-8 CASSSAVEQYF TGTGCCAGCAGCTCCGCCGTTGAGCAGTACTTC
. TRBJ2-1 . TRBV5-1 CASSLALRQYNEQFF TGCGCCAGCAGCTTGGCCCTAAGACAGTACAATGAGCAGTTCTTC
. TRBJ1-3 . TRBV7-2 CASSSTGSGNTIYF TGTGCCAGCAGCTCGACGGGTTCTGGAAACACCATATATTTT
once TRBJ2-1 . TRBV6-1 CASSEAQRGFPTFF TGTGCCAGCAGTGAAGCGCAGAGGGGGTTCCCCACGTTCTTC
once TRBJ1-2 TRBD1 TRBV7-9 CASRAPGFGTGEDTF TGTGCCAGCAGGGCCCCCGGGTTCGGGACAGGAGAGGACACCTTC
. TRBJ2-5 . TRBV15 CATSRDELRTQYF TGTGCCACCAGCAGAGATGAACTTCGGACCCAGTACTTC
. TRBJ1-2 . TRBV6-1 CASSVWSRYGYTF TGTGCCAGCAGTGTTTGGTCCAGGTATGGCTACACCTTC
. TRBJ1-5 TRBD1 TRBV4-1 CASSEGQGGRQPQHF TGCGCCAGCAGCGAAGGACAGGGTGGACGGCAGCCCCAGCATTTT
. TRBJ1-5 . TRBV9 CASSPRGGNQPQHF TGTGCCAGCAGCCCCCGGGGAGGCAATCAGCCCCAGCATTTT
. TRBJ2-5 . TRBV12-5 CASGSQGFVETQYF TGTGCTAGTGGTTCACAGGGATTTGTAGAGACCCAGTACTTC
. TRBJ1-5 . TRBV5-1 CASSWTVSNQPQHF TGCGCCAGCAGCTGGACAGTTAGCAATCAGCCCCAGCATTTT
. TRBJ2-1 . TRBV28 CASSSLARSYNEQFF TGTGCCAGCAGTTCACTAGCCCGCTCCTACAATGAGCAGTTCTTC
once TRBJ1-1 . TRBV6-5 CASSYSGGTEAFF TGTGCCAGCAGTTACTCAGGGGGAACTGAAGCTTTCTTT
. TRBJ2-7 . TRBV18 CASSPTGEAEQYF TGTGCCAGCTCACCCACAGGGGAGGCCGAGCAGTACTTC
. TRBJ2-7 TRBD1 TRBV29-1 CSGRDSFYEQYF TGCAGCGGCCGGGACAGTTTCTACGAGCAGTACTTC
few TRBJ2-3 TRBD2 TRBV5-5 CASKAGGVGTDTQYF TGTGCCAGCAAAGCGGGGGGGGTAGGGACAGATACGCAGTATTTT
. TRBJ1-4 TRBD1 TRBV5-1 CASSPQTGVGATNEKLFF TGCGCCAGCAGCCCCCAGACAGGGGTTGGAGCAACTAATGAAAAACTGTTTTTT
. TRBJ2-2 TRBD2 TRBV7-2 CASTSPGLATTTGELFF TGTGCCAGCACCTCCCCGGGACTAGCGACAACTACCGGGGAGCTGTTTTTT
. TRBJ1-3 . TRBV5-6 CASSFPRGGAGNTIYF TGTGCCAGCAGCTTTCCTAGGGGGGGCGCTGGAAACACCATATATTTT
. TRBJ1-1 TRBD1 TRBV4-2 CASSQVRQGAEAFF TGTGCCAGCAGCCAAGTACGACAGGGGGCTGAAGCTTTCTTT
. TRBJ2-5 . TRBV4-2 CASARGRVAEETQYF TGTGCCAGCGCGAGGGGGAGGGTAGCGGAAGAGACCCAGTACTTC
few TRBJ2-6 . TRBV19 CASSIGGTAILPSSGANVLTF TGTGCCAGTAGTATTGGGGGGACAGCTATTCTTCCCAGCTCTGGGGCCAACGTCCTGACTTTC
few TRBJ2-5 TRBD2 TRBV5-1 CASSQGLAGGTQETQYF TGCGCCAGCAGCCAGGGACTAGCGGGGGGAACGCAAGAGACCCAGTACTTC
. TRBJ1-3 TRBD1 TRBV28 CASSSPYRTGTKGNTIYF TGTGCCAGCAGTTCCCCCTACAGGACAGGGACAAAAGGAAACACCATATATTTT
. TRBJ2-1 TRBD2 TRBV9 CASSPRTGGGSNEQFF TGTGCCAGCAGCCCCCGGACGGGCGGGGGTTCCAATGAGCAGTTCTTC
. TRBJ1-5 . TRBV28 CASSLDGNQPQHF TGTGCCAGCAGTTTAGACGGGAATCAGCCCCAGCATTTT
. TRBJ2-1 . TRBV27 CASSLWQGHNEQFF TGTGCCAGCAGTTTATGGCAGGGCCACAATGAGCAGTTCTTC
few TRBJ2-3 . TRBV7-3 CASSLAGTYTDTQYF TGTGCCAGCAGCTTAGCAGGGACTTATACAGATACGCAGTATTTT
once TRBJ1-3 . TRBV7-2 CASSPGGGTGNTIYF TGTGCCAGCAGCCCGGGAGGGGGGACTGGAAACACCATATATTTT
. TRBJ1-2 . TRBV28 CASTLRRGKNPGYTF TGTGCCAGCACCCTAAGGAGAGGAAAGAATCCCGGCTACACCTTC
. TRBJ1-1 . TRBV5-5 CASSLGQMNTEAFF TGTGCCAGCAGCTTGGGACAGATGAACACTGAAGCTTTCTTT
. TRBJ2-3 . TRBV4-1 CASSQREIPSVRQQYF TGCGCCAGCAGCCAAAGGGAGATACCCTCTGTCCGCCAGCAGTATTTT
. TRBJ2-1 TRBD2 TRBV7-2 CASSLGWTSGLSYNEQFF TGTGCCAGCAGCCTTGGGTGGACTAGCGGGTTATCCTACAATGAGCAGTTCTTC
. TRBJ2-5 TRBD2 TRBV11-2 CASSLGGVRAETQYF TGTGCCAGCAGCTTGGGGGGGGTGAGGGCGGAGACCCAGTACTTC
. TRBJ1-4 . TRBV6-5 CASSRPGGGEKLFF TGTGCCAGCAGCCGACCAGGTGGGGGCGAAAAACTGTTTTTT
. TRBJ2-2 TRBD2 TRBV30 CAWSKPTSAGELFF TGTGCCTGGAGTAAGCCTACTAGCGCCGGGGAGCTGTTTTTT
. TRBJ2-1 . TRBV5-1 CASSLAVWHNEQFF TGCGCCAGCAGCTTGGCAGTGTGGCACAATGAGCAGTTCTTC